Listed below are T cell receptor beta chains from one sample, sequenced in a study of OX40 agonist ivuxolimab in advanced cancers. Clones were sequenced by immunoSEQ multiplex PCR, and TCRdb holds only the in-frame ones, with some missing. The sample contains 30,000 to 35,000 clones, about 90% of which appear only once. The sample in question was CD4+ or CD8+ T cells sorted from blood, obtained in a trial of the OX40 agonist ivuxolimab. The receptors stem from an adult with an advanced solid tumor such as melanoma, head and neck, liver or kidney cancer. CDR3s include the opening cysteine and the closing phenylalanine or tryptophan. Each record gives: clone size, CDR3 length, J gene, V gene, D gene, CDR3 DNA, CDR3 protein. The D gene is left open where the match is weak. Size is stated for part of the rows, as once, few or many counts, or as a class when the clone is expanded.

. | 14 | TRBJ1-2 | TRBV2 | . | TGTGCCAGCAGTGAAGCTTCAGGGACGTATGGCTACACCTTC | CASSEASGTYGYTF
. | 15 | TRBJ1-1 | TRBV7-9 | . | TGTGCCAGCAGCTTACACCCGGCGATGAACACTGAAGCTTTCTTT | CASSLHPAMNTEAFF
once | 13 | TRBJ2-7 | TRBV19 | . | TGTGCCAGTAGTACACTAGCTGGCTACGAGCAGTACTTC | CASSTLAGYEQYF
. | 16 | TRBJ1-4 | TRBV28 | TRBD1 | TGTGCCAGCAGTTCGACAGGGTTCGCCACTAATGAAAAACTGTTTTTT | CASSSTGFATNEKLFF
. | 19 | TRBJ2-1 | TRBV28 | . | TGTGCCAGTAAGGAACTTATTGGGCAGGGGACCAGCTCCTACAATGAGCAGTTCTTC | CASKELIGQGTSSYNEQFF
. | 13 | TRBJ2-1 | TRBV2 | TRBD2 | TGTGCCAGCAGGACTAGCGGACACAATGAGCAGTTCTTC | CASRTSGHNEQFF
. | 15 | TRBJ1-2 | TRBV18 | . | TGTGCCAGCTCACCACCATCCGCGGGGCTTTATGGCTACACCTTC | CASSPPSAGLYGYTF
. | 13 | TRBJ2-1 | TRBV4-3 | . | TGCGCCAGCAGCCAATTCCGCGGGGAGGAGCAGTTCTTC | CASSQFRGEEQFF
. | 13 | TRBJ1-2 | TRBV11-2 | . | TGTGCCAGCAGCTTAGTCGGGCAGGGAGTTTCCACCTTC | CASSLVGQGVSTF
. | 19 | TRBJ1-2 | TRBV7-9 | . | TGTGCCAGCAGCTCCCCCCAGACGAAGGACGGGGGCAAGGACTATGGCTACACCTTC | CASSSPQTKDGGKDYGYTF
. | 16 | TRBJ2-2 | TRBV11-3 | TRBD1 | TGTGCCAGCAGCTTAGGACGGACAGGGAAACCCGGGGAGCTGTTTTTT | CASSLGRTGKPGELFF
once | 12 | TRBJ1-5 | TRBV28 | . | TGTGCCAGCAGGGATAGCAATCAGCCCCAGCATTTT | CASRDSNQPQHF
. | 20 | TRBJ2-1 | TRBV6-4 | . | TGTGCCAGCAGTGACTCGACAGTATTTCGGGACCGAAGCTCCTACAATGAGCAGTTCTTC | CASSDSTVFRDRSSYNEQFF
. | 18 | TRBJ1-2 | TRBV6-1 | TRBD1 | TGTGCCAGCAGTGATTCGGGACAGGGGAGAGCTTTTTTCTATGGCTACACCTTC | CASSDSGQGRAFFYGYTF
. | 13 | TRBJ2-2 | TRBV2 | . | TGTGCCAGGGGGTGGGCCAACACCGGGGAGCTGTTTTTT | CARGWANTGELFF
. | 13 | TRBJ2-7 | TRBV2 | TRBD2 | TGTGCCAGCAGTGATTTACTAGCGGGACCAACAGGCTTC | CASSDLLAGPTGF
. | 16 | TRBJ2-6 | TRBV19 | . | TGTGCCAGTAGTACCCCACAGGTTCATGGGGCCAACGTCCTGACTTTC | CASSTPQVHGANVLTF
once | 12 | TRBJ1-1 | TRBV6-6 | . | TGTGCCAGCAGTTACCTGAACACTGAAGCTTTCTTT | CASSYLNTEAFF
. | 13 | TRBJ2-7 | TRBV7-2 | . | TGTGCCAGCAGCCCACAACGGGAGAACGAGCAGTACTTC | CASSPQRENEQYF
. | 16 | TRBJ2-1 | TRBV7-2 | TRBD1 | TGTGTCAGCAGCCCACGGACAGGGAGCTCCTACAATGAGCAGTTCTTC | CVSSPRTGSSYNEQFF
. | 14 | TRBJ2-7 | TRBV7-3 | . | TGTGCCAGCAGCTTACTCGAGTTGGGCTACGAGCAGTACTTC | CASSLLELGYEQYF
once | 16 | TRBJ2-7 | TRBV6-5 | . | TGTGCCAGCAGTTACTCGACCGGGGATTCTCGGTACGAGCAGTACTTC | CASSYSTGDSRYEQYF
. | 13 | TRBJ2-7 | TRBV9 | . | TGTGCCAGCAGCGAGAATACAGGGAACGAGCAGTACTTC | CASSENTGNEQYF
once | 13 | TRBJ2-2 | TRBV6-5 | . | TGTGCCAGCAGTTACCCCAACACCGGGGAGCTGTTTTTT | CASSYPNTGELFF
. | 14 | TRBJ1-2 | TRBV13 | . | TGTGCCAGCAGCGCCTTCGAGGTGAACTATGGCTACACCTTC | CASSAFEVNYGYTF
. | 18 | TRBJ2-5 | TRBV9 | TRBD1 | TGTGCCAGCAGCACTCCTTTAGGACAGGGGGCAGGGTTAGAGACCCAGTACTTC | CASSTPLGQGAGLETQYF
. | 15 | TRBJ1-1 | TRBV13 | . | TGTGCCAGCAGCTTAGGCGACAGTATGAACACTGAAGCTTTCTTT | CASSLGDSMNTEAFF
. | 16 | TRBJ2-3 | TRBV6-5 | . | TGTGCCAGCAGTTACTCCCCGGGGTTGAGCACAGATACGCAGTATTTT | CASSYSPGLSTDTQYF
. | 16 | TRBJ2-1 | TRBV4-3 | TRBD2 | TGCGCCAGCAGCCAAGTTCAGTCTAGCGGAGAGAATGAGCAGTTCTTC | CASSQVQSSGENEQFF
. | 15 | TRBJ2-1 | TRBV5-1 | TRBD2 | TGCGCCAGCAGCTTTAGTAGCGGGACTTACAATGAGCAGTTCTTC | CASSFSSGTYNEQFF
. | 15 | TRBJ2-7 | TRBV11-1 | . | TGTGCCAGCAGCTTAGGTGGTTTGACAGCGGGCGAGCAGTACTTC | CASSLGGLTAGEQYF
. | 13 | TRBJ2-1 | TRBV2 | . | TGTGCCAGAGCCGGGAGCCGGGGAGATGAGCAGTTCTTC | CARAGSRGDEQFF
. | 13 | TRBJ2-1 | TRBV28 | TRBD2 | TGTGCCAGCACCCCGGCGGGAGCTGCTGAGCAGTTCTTC | CASTPAGAAEQFF
. | 15 | TRBJ2-7 | TRBV9 | . | TGTGCCAGCAGCGTAGAAGGGACAAAAACCTACGAGCAGTACTTC | CASSVEGTKTYEQYF
once | 15 | TRBJ2-7 | TRBV13 | . | TGTGCCAGCAGCCGCGGGGTTGGGGGACCCTACGAGCAGTACTTC | CASSRGVGGPYEQYF
. | 15 | TRBJ2-1 | TRBV19 | TRBD1 | TGTGCCAGTAGTATCGCACAGGGGAGCTTCAGTGAGCAGTTCTTC | CASSIAQGSFSEQFF
. | 15 | TRBJ1-5 | TRBV28 | . | TGTGCCAGCAGTGGGGGGAAGGGAGGAAATCAGCCCCAGCATTTT | CASSGGKGGNQPQHF
. | 15 | TRBJ2-5 | TRBV5-1 | . | TGCGCCAGCAGCTTGGTCGGTGGGTCTCGAGAGACCCAGTACTTC | CASSLVGGSRETQYF
. | 14 | TRBJ2-7 | TRBV19 | TRBD1 | TGTGCCAGTAGTATCTACAGGGGGTCTTACGAGCAGTACTTC | CASSIYRGSYEQYF
. | 15 | TRBJ2-6 | TRBV28 | . | TGTGCCAGCAGTTTAACGAGCGGTGGGGCCAACGTCCTGACTTTC | CASSLTSGGANVLTF
. | 13 | TRBJ1-1 | TRBV28 | . | TGTGCCAGCAGTTGGCTCCTGAACACTGAAGCTTTCTTT | CASSWLLNTEAFF
. | 14 | TRBJ1-4 | TRBV5-1 | . | TGCGCCAGCAGCTTGGGGGAGAGGAATGAAAAACTGTTTTTT | CASSLGERNEKLFF
. | 14 | TRBJ2-7 | TRBV13 | TRBD1 | TGTGCCAGCAGCCAGCAGGGGGAGTTCCACGAGCAGTACTTC | CASSQQGEFHEQYF
. | 17 | TRBJ2-5 | TRBV5-1 | TRBD2 | TGCGCCAGCAGCTTTCGACCCTCGACTAGCATCCAAGAGACCCAGTACTTC | CASSFRPSTSIQETQYF